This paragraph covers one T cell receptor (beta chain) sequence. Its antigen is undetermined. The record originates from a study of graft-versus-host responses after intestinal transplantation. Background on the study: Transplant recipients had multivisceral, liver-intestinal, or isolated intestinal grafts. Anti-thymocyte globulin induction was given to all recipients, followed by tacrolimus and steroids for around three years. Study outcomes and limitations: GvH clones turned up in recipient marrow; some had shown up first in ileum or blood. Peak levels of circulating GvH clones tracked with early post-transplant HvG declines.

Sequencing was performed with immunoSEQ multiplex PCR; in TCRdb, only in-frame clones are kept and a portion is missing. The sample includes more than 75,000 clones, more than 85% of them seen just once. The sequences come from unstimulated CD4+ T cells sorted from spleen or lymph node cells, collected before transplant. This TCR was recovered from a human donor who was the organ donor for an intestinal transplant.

The CDR3 DNA follows: TGTGCCAGCAGTTTGCGGGGGGGCTATGGCTACACCTTC. Its protein product is CASSLRGGYGYTF. V and J are TRBV27 and TRBJ1-2; a possible D gene is TRBD1 (5 bases). This CDR3 spans 13 amino acids. Trimming stripped 3 bases from V and 4 bases from J, with 9 bases between. Germline V gives CDR1 MNHEY, CDR2 SMNVEV (reference sequence).